These 19 T cell receptor beta chains share one sample of origin, sequenced in a study of T cell responses to AZD1222 COVID-19 vaccine. Generated by immunoSEQ multiplex PCR, the TCRdb table keeps only in-frame clones and is missing some. In the table there are 150,000 to 200,000 clones, approximately 89% of which are singletons. The material sequenced was peripheral blood, taken 28 days after the second AZD1222 dose. The receptors derive from an adult who received the AZD1222 COVID-19 vaccine.

The J gene is TRBJ2-2, the V gene TRBV5-1; TRBD1 agrees at 7 bases. This CDR3 spans 14 amino acids. Germline CDR1 and CDR2: SGHRS and YFSETQ. J lost 9 bases, V lost 2 bases, and 7 bases had no gene match. The DNA for the CDR3 is TGCGCCAGCAGCTTCTCGGGACAGACCTGGGAGCTGTTTTTT. Amino acids: CASSFSGQTWELFF.

This sequence joins TRBV7-2 and TRBJ2-3; no clear D gene. This CDR3 is built from 16 residues. In germline, CDR1 is SGHTA, CDR2 FQGNSA. Trimming removed 1 base at V and 4 bases at J, with 15 bases between. Here the CDR3 reads CASSLVGGPPADTQYF. The CDR3 DNA reads as TGTGCCAGCAGCTTAGTGGGCGGTCCCCCGGCAGATACGCAGTATTTT.

The chain recombines TRBV5-5 with TRBJ2-1; D is perhaps TRBD1 (6 bases). V lost 2 bases and J lost 0, with 18 bases in between. Germline assignment: CDR1 SGHKS and CDR2 YYEKEE (reference sequence). The length of the CDR3 is 18 residues. The DNA for the CDR3 is TGTGCCAGCAGCTTCCCAAAACAGGGCACCAGCTCCTACAATGAGCAGTTCTTC. It translates to CASSFPKQGTSSYNEQFF.

The chain combines TRBV7-9 with TRBJ2-5, with D possibly matching TRBD1 (5 bases). CDR3 size: 14 residues. Trimming pared 1 base from V and 4 bases from J, leaving 10 bases between. CDR1 is SEHNR, CDR2 FQNEAQ, per germline (reference sequence). The CDR3 here is CASSLGQYAETQYF. The DNA for the CDR3 is TGTGCCAGCAGCTTAGGACAGTACGCAGAGACCCAGTACTTC.

J is TRBJ2-1 and V is TRBV4-1; 8 positions match TRBD2. The CDR3 covers 16 residues. The V segment lost 4 bases and the J segment 0 bases; nucleotides outside the gene matches: 5. CDR1 and CDR2 from the germline V gene are MGHRA and YSYEKL. CDR3 residues: CASSLTSGSSYNEQFF. The DNA of the CDR3 is TGCGCCAGCAGCCTTACGAGCGGGAGCTCCTACAATGAGCAGTTCTTC.

The chain is built from TRBV18 and TRBJ1-2; 7 positions agree with TRBD1. Looked up from germline, CDR1 is KGHSH and CDR2 is LQKENI. The CDR3 length is 15 residues. J gave up 0 bases and V 6 bases, and 7 bases lay outside the gene matches. CDR3 protein: CASSQRQGTNYGYTF. The CDR3 DNA reads TGTGCCAGCTCGCAAAGACAGGGTACTAACTATGGCTACACCTTC.

The rearrangement uses TRBV2 and TRBJ1-1; D not resolved. The ends were cut back, 3 bases at V and 1 base at J, with 15 bases in the middle. CDR1 SNHLY and CDR2 FYNNEI come from the germline V gene. The CDR3 has 16 residues. The CDR3 DNA reads as TGTGCCAGCAGTGATTTAGGAATGGAAAGGAACACTGAAGCTTTCTTT. Translating it yields CASSDLGMERNTEAFF.

The chain combines TRBV2 with TRBJ1-6; D not resolved. The germline V gene encodes CDR1 SNHLY and CDR2 FYNNEI. The CDR3 has 15 amino acids. V shed 0 bases and J shed 8 bases, with 11 bases lying between them. CDR3: CASSEALLRYSPLHF. The CDR3 DNA sequence: TGTGCCAGCAGTGAAGCGCTTCTCAGATATTCACCCCTCCACTTT. Drawing the rest from reference TRBV2 and TRBJ1-6, the complete variable domain is EPEVTQTPSHQVTQMGQEVILRCVPISNHLYFYWYRQILGQKVEFLVSFYNNEISEKSEIFDDQFSVERPDGSNFTLKIRSTKLEDSAMYFCASSEALLRYSPLHFGNGTRLTVT.

This chain links TRBV6-1 with TRBJ1-2; TRBD1 agrees at 7 bases. CDR3 length: 16 amino acids. The V segment lost 4 bases and the J segment 1 base; nucleotides outside the gene matches: 9. In germline, CDR1 is MNHNS, CDR2 SASEGT. CDR3 in DNA: TGTGCCAGCAGTGGACCGGGACAGACCCTTAACTATGGCTACACCTTC. Its translation is CASSGPGQTLNYGYTF.

As concerns this clone: Other nucleotide sequences from this sample produce the same CDR3. The chain has TRBV5-4 and TRBJ2-3; 12 positions agree with TRBD2. Germline values: CDR1 SGHNT, CDR2 YYREEE (reference sequence). Trimming took 5 bases from V and 1 from J; bases not matched to a gene: 2. The CDR3 sequence is 15 residues long. The CDR3 sequence is CASSLAGGGTDTQYF. CDR3 sequence (DNA): TGTGCCAGCAGTCTAGCGGGGGGGGGCACAGATACGCAGTATTTT. Based on the CDR3 plus reference TRBV5-4 and TRBJ2-3, the full variable domain is ETGVTQSPTHLIKTRGQQVTLRCSSQSGHNTVSWYQQALGQGPQFIFQYYREEENGRGNFPPRFSGLQFPNYSSELNVNALELDDSALYLCASSLAGGGTDTQYFGPGTRLTVL.

The rearrangement links TRBV12-3 or TRBV12-4 to TRBJ1-2, with D maybe TRBD1 (6 bases). V shed 6 bases and J shed 3 bases, with 8 bases lying between them. This CDR3 is 12 amino acids long. The DNA of the CDR3 is TGTGCCAGCAGGCGACAGGACTATGGCTACACCTTC. Its translation: CASRRQDYGYTF.

V gene TRBV5-1 combines with J gene TRBJ2-7, with D possibly being TRBD2 (6 bases). Between the trimmed V and J ends, which lost 0 bases and 3 bases, there was a span of 19 bases. Germline V gene sequence: CDR1 SGHRS, CDR2 YFSETQ. The CDR3 extends over 17 amino acids. The CDR3 nucleotides are TGCGCCAGCAGCTTGGCCCAACCCGATCGGGGGATCTACGAGCAGTACTTC. This gives the protein CASSLAQPDRGIYEQYF.

The J gene is TRBJ1-2, the V gene TRBV19; D gene uncertain. The germline V gene encodes CDR1 LNHDA and CDR2 SQIVND (reference sequence). Trimming took off 5 bases at V and 3 bases at J, with 13 bases between the two ends. The CDR3 loop spans 14 amino acids. The CDR3 DNA sequence: TGTGCCAGTAGTTCCTCGGACGGGGACTATGGCTACACCTTC. Protein: CASSSSDGDYGYTF.

V usage is TRBV11-2 and J usage is TRBJ1-2; 7 nucleotides match TRBD1. J gave up 4 bases and V 4 bases, and 6 bases lay outside the gene matches. The germline gives CDR1 SGHAT, CDR2 FQNNGV. The CDR3 runs to 14 residues. The CDR3 coding sequence is TGTGCCAGCAGCTATACAGGGGTTTCCTATGGCTACACCTTC. Protein: CASSYTGVSYGYTF.

The chain uses TRBV28 and TRBJ2-1, with TRBD1 identical over 8 bases. The CDR3 runs 16 residues. Germline V gene data show CDR1 as MDHEN and CDR2 as SYDVKM. V dropped 3 bases and J dropped 5; count of bases not matched to a gene: 9. CDR3 nucleotide sequence: TGTGCCAGCAGTTTTGGTCAGGGGGCGATCGACAATGAGCAGTTCTTC. This encodes CASSFGQGAIDNEQFF.

This clone was seen just once. V gene TRBV5-1 combines with J gene TRBJ2-2; D perhaps matches TRBD2 (7 bases). This CDR3 is 16 amino acids long. The V end lost 0 bases, the J end lost 3 bases, and 12 bases lay between the germline ends. CDR1 is SGHRS and CDR2 is YFSETQ in the germline V gene. CDR3 loop: CASSLAPGGHTGELFF. CDR3 nucleotide sequence: TGCGCCAGCAGCTTGGCCCCCGGGGGGCACACCGGGGAGCTGTTTTTT. The entire variable domain, with the rest obtained from reference TRBV5-1 and TRBJ2-2, is as follows: KAGVTQTPRYLIKTRGQQVTLSCSPISGHRSVSWYQQTPGQGLQFLFEYFSETQRNKGNFPGRFSGRQFSNSRSEMNVSTLELGDSALYLCASSLAPGGHTGELFFGEGSRLTVL.

The CDR3 here is CASSQGTGSYYNEQFF. The CDR3 nucleotides read TGTGCCAGCAGCCAAGGGACGGGTAGCTACTACAATGAGCAGTTCTTC. The J gene is TRBJ2-1, the V gene TRBV3-1 (or the pseudogene TRBV3-2); D is undetermined. V lost 1 base and J 3 bases, leaving 13 bases between the germline ends. The length of the CDR3 is 16 residues. In germline, CDR1 is LGHDT, CDR2 YNNKEL (reference sequence).

The chain has TRBV6-4 and TRBJ1-6; D not resolved. Germline V CDR1 and CDR2: MRHNA, SNTAGT. The CDR3 length is 14 residues. V was pared by 3 bases and J by 2 bases, with 5 bases between. The CDR3 region is CASSEGTYNSPLHF. The CDR3, as DNA: TGTGCCAGCAGTGAGGGGACCTATAATTCACCCCTCCACTTT.

This clone showed up just once. Additional DNA sequences in this sample encode the identical CDR3. V usage is TRBV18 and J usage is TRBJ2-3; D call uncertain. The germline CDR1 and CDR2 sequences are KGHSH and LQKENI. This CDR3 is built from 14 residues. V shed 3 bases and J shed 0 bases, with 7 bases lying between them. This chain's CDR3 is CASSPPGSTDTQYF. The DNA of the CDR3 is TGTGCCAGCTCACCTCCGGGTAGCACAGATACGCAGTATTTT.